This T cell receptor (beta chain) derives from a study of T cells in Graves' hyperthyroidism and ophthalmopathy. Trimming left V 2 bases short and J 6 bases short, with 14 bases between. CDR3 length equals 15 residues. CDR1 and CDR2 (germline): SGHVT, SQSDAQ. This clonotype was seen a few times. Its specificity is not known. RNA transcripts provided the source from which TCR beta CDR3 regions were amplified. HTBI primers were the set used in a first-round RT-PCR of the TCR CDR3. TCRdb redid the calling of the multiplex PCR reads with MiXCR, one entry per CDR3 protein. The table records under 350,000 distinct CDR3 sequences, around a fifth of them present only once. Participants, patients aged 18 to 65, had newly diagnosed hyperthyroidism with a duration under 2 months. General study points: Stable hyperthyroidism was told apart from ophthalmopathy by a model built on 13 V-J features.

The specimen sequenced was blood. The chain recombines TRBV7-4 with TRBJ2-1, with D possibly TRBD2 on 5 matching bases. The sequence came from a woman in her forties or fifties with Graves' hyperthyroidism. The CDR3 loop reads CASSLRLPSVNEQFF. In DNA, the CDR3 is TGTGCCAGCAGCTTACGACTACCATCGGTCAATGAGCAGTTCTTC.